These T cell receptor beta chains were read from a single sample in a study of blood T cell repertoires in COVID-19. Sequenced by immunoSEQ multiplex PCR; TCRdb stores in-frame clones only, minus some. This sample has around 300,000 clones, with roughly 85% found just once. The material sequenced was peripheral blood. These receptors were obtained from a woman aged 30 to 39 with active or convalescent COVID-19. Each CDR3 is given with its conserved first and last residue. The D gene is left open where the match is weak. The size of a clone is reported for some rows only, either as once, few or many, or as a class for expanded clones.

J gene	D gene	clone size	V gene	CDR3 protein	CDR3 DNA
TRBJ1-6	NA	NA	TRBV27	CASSFSPRTGQGSPLHF	TGTGCCAGCAGTTTTTCCCCCCGAACAGGGCAGGGGTCACCCCTCCACTTT
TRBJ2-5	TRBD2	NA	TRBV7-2	CASSFSGRGGETQYF	TGTGCCAGCAGCTTTAGTGGGCGGGGGGGAGAGACCCAGTACTTC
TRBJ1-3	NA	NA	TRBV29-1	CSSPGNTIYF	TGCAGCTCCCCGGGAAACACCATATATTTT
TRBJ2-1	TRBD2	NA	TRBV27	CASSRLAGNNEQFF	TGTGCCAGCTCTAGACTAGCGGGGAACAATGAGCAGTTCTTC
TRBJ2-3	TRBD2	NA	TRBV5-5	CASSPGALAGLGTQYF	TGTGCCAGCAGCCCCGGCGCACTAGCGGGCCTCGGAACGCAGTATTTT
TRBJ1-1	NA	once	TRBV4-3	CASSQEVKVRGAFF	TGCGCCAGCAGCCAAGAGGTGAAGGTAAGAGGGGCTTTCTTT
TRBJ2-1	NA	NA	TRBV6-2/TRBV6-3	CASSYGLYNEQFF	TGTGCCAGCAGTTATGGACTGTACAATGAGCAGTTCTTC
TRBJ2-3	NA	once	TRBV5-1	CASSLSPGMGTDTQYF	TGCGCCAGCAGCTTGTCCCCGGGGATGGGTACAGATACGCAGTATTTT
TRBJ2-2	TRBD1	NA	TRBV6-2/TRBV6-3	CASSRTGANTGELFF	TGTGCCAGCAGTCGGACAGGGGCAAACACCGGGGAGCTGTTTTTT
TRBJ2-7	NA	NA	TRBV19	CASSIGLGSSYEQYF	TGTGCCAGTAGTATTGGGCTGGGGAGCTCCTACGAGCAGTACTTC
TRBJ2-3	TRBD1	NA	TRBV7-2	CASSSGTGVWTDTQYF	TGTGCCAGCAGCTCGGGTACAGGGGTTTGGACAGATACGCAGTATTTT
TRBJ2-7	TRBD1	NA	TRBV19	CASNDPSTGDYEQYF	TGTGCCAGTAATGATCCCTCGACAGGGGACTACGAGCAGTACTTC
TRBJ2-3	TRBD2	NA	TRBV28	CASSLLAGVQDTQYF	TGTGCCAGCAGTTTACTAGCGGGGGTCCAAGATACGCAGTATTTT
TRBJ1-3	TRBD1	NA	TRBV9	CASSAGQGSSGNTIYF	TGTGCCAGCAGCGCAGGACAGGGGAGCTCTGGAAACACCATATATTTT
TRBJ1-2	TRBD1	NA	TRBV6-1	CASSDLQGADYGYTF	TGTGCCAGCAGTGACCTCCAGGGGGCGGACTATGGCTACACCTTC
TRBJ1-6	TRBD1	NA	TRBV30	CAWSVTGVFRLHF	TGTGCCTGGAGTGTAACAGGGGTCTTTCGCCTCCACTTT